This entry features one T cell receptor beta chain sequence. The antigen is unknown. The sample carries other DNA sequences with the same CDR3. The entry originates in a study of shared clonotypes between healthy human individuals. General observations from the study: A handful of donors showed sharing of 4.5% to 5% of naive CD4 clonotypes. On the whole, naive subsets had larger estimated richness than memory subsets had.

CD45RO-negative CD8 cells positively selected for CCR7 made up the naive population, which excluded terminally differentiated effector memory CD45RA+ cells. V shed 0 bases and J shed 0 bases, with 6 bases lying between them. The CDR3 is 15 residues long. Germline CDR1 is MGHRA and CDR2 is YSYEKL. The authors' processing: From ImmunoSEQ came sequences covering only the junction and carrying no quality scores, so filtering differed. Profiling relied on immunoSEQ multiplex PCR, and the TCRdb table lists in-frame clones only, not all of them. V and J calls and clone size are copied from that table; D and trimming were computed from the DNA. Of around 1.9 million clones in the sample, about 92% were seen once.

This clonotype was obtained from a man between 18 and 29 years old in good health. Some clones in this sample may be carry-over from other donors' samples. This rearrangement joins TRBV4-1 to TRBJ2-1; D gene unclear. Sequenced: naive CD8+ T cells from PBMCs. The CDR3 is CASSQEPSSYNEQFF. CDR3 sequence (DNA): TGCGCCAGCAGCCAAGAGCCGAGCTCCTACAATGAGCAGTTCTTC.